One TCR beta chain is described in this entry. Its specificity is not known. The entry originates in a study of tumor-infiltrating lymphocytes in primary liver carcinoma. Across the study: Samples returned roughly 3.65 to 7.13 million productive TCRbeta reads, a yield that was similar across tissue types.

The study, taken as a whole, reports: Tumor top-250-clone fraction significantly exceeded that of blood (p = 0.039). Tumor-blood pairs (like tumor-adjacent pairs) overlapped less than tumor region pairs did.

The template, approximately 500 ng total RNA, yielded TCR beta cDNA made with a constant-region primer. Construction of TCR beta libraries relied on three successive nested multiplex PCR rounds employing slightly modified ARM-PCR. Use of TRBV1-TRBV30 forward primers with a C-beta reverse primer characterized the first two PCR rounds, which lasted 10 cycles each. TCRdb recomputed calls from the multiplex PCR reads with MiXCR, one row per CDR3 protein. The data show roughly 330,000 distinct CDR3 sequences, around three fifths seen once. Blood RNA came from unsorted whole blood; germline DNA was also extracted. Patients had chronic HBV infection and were treatment-naive. Germline-derived CDR1 and CDR2 are MDHEN and SYDVKM. The CDR3 has 15 residues. V dropped 6 bases and J dropped 11 bases, with 23 bases sitting between them.

Sequenced material: peripheral blood. The rearrangement links TRBV28 to TRBJ1-5, with D possibly TRBD1 on 6 matching bases. The source is a man aged 40-49 years with primary liver carcinoma and hepatitis B virus infection. The CDR3 bases are TGTGCCAGCAGCTACGCGACAGGAAGCTGGGGGTCCCAGCATTTT. Protein product: CASSYATGSWGSQHF.